This is a list of T cell receptor beta chains from one sample in a study of long-term antiretroviral therapy in people with HIV. Data came from immunoSEQ multiplex PCR; TCRdb stores just in-frame clones and leaves some out. The sample contains about 21,000 clones, roughly 80% of which appear only once. Source: unsorted PBMCs, taken 0.2 years after starting antiretroviral therapy. Every receptor here comes from a woman aged 30 to 39 with HIV. Both conserved end residues are part of each CDR3. The D gene is left open where the match is weak. Clone size is stated in some rows and not others, as once, few, many or a class when expanded.

abundance,j_gene,d_gene,v_gene,CDR3aa,CDR3nt
-,TRBJ1-2,-,TRBV2,CASSGDGGYTF,TGTGCCAGCAGTGGGGACGGAGGCTACACCTTC
-,TRBJ1-5,TRBD1,TRBV6-5,CASSSGQGVQPQHF,TGTGCCAGCAGCTCGGGACAGGGGGTTCAGCCCCAGCATTTT
few,TRBJ1-2,-,TRBV27,CASSPTGNYGYTF,TGTGCCAGCAGTCCAACCGGGAACTATGGCTACACCTTC
-,TRBJ2-5,TRBD2,TRBV5-4,CASSSWGAGGRETQYF,TGTGCCAGCAGCTCGTGGGGAGCGGGGGGCCGGGAGACCCAGTACTTC
-,TRBJ1-4,TRBD1,TRBV9,CASSVGQGHQEKLFF,TGTGCCAGCAGCGTCGGACAGGGTCATCAGGAAAAACTGTTTTTT
-,TRBJ2-7,TRBD1,TRBV6-5,CASSYSGRGQGRVQYF,TGTGCCAGCAGTTACTCGGGTCGGGGACAGGGGCGCGTGCAGTACTTC
-,TRBJ2-3,TRBD2,TRBV9,CASSVLAGGLGNTQYF,TGTGCCAGCAGCGTCTTAGCGGGGGGGCTGGGAAATACGCAGTATTTT
-,TRBJ1-3,-,TRBV11-2,CASSLTMGAGNTIYF,TGTGCCAGCAGCTTGACGATGGGTGCTGGAAACACCATATATTTT
-,TRBJ1-6,-,TRBV6-5,CASSLAPRANSPLHF,TGTGCCAGCAGTTTAGCCCCTAGGGCTAATTCACCCCTCCACTTT
-,TRBJ1-6,-,TRBV19,CASKEGLYNSPLHF,TGTGCCAGCAAGGAGGGCCTTTATAATTCACCCCTCCACTTT
-,TRBJ1-1,TRBD1,TRBV27,CASSLRGLRRNTEAFF,TGTGCCAGCAGTTTAAGGGGGCTTCGGCGAAACACTGAAGCTTTCTTT
-,TRBJ2-7,-,TRBV6-5,CASSYRLVEYF,TGTGCCAGCAGTTATAGGTTGGTTGAGTACTTC
-,TRBJ2-3,-,TRBV11-2,CASSLIRGGSTDTQYF,TGTGCCAGCAGCTTAATAAGAGGGGGGAGCACAGATACGCAGTATTTT
-,TRBJ2-2,-,TRBV9,CASSANPGHQNTGELFF,TGTGCCAGCAGCGCGAATCCGGGACACCAGAACACCGGGGAGCTGTTTTTT
once,TRBJ1-1,-,TRBV10-2,CASTDNMNTEAFF,TGCGCCAGCACGGACAATATGAACACTGAAGCTTTCTTT
once,TRBJ2-3,-,TRBV12-5,CASGLVGRRGVGTDTQYF,TGTGCTAGTGGTTTGGTAGGGCGCAGGGGGGTAGGCACAGATACGCAGTATTTT
-,TRBJ1-2,TRBD1,TRBV7-6,CASSKKSTGGGGYTF,TGTGCCAGCAGCAAAAAATCCACAGGGGGGGGTGGCTACACCTTC
-,TRBJ1-1,-,TRBV11-2,CASSLEGLWGNTEAFF,TGTGCCAGCAGCTTAGAAGGGCTTTGGGGGAACACTGAAGCTTTCTTT
-,TRBJ2-1,TRBD2,TRBV5-1,CASRASGGSSYNEQFF,TGCGCCAGCAGAGCTAGCGGGGGGAGCTCCTACAATGAGCAGTTCTTC
-,TRBJ1-2,TRBD1,TRBV7-3,CASSLRGGAGERYTF,TGTGCCAGCAGCTTACGAGGGGGCGCGGGAGAGCGCTACACCTTC
-,TRBJ1-6,-,TRBV7-3,CASSLTGSGSPLHF,TGTGCCAGCAGCTTAACCGGGTCGGGTTCACCCCTCCACTTT
-,TRBJ1-2,-,TRBV29-1,CSVDRGRSGSYGYTF,TGCAGCGTTGATCGGGGGAGAAGTGGCAGCTATGGCTACACCTTC
-,TRBJ1-3,-,TRBV6-5,CACGMSYSSGNTIYF,TGTGCCTGTGGGATGAGCTATAGCTCTGGAAACACCATATATTTT
few,TRBJ2-2,TRBD1,TRBV18,CASFRDRANTGELFF,TGTGCCAGCTTCCGGGACAGGGCGAACACCGGGGAGCTGTTTTTT
-,TRBJ1-1,-,TRBV5-1,CASSFLQGLNTEAFF,TGCGCCAGCAGCTTTTTACAGGGATTGAACACTGAAGCTTTCTTT
-,TRBJ2-7,-,TRBV5-4,CASSFQSQGGYEQYF,TGTGCCAGCAGCTTTCAGTCCCAGGGGGGCTACGAGCAGTACTTC
-,TRBJ2-2,-,TRBV7-7,CASSSRVTGELFF,TGTGCCAGCAGCTCTAGGGTCACCGGGGAGCTGTTTTTT
-,TRBJ2-5,-,TRBV5-1,CASSLELYRISSETQYF,TGCGCCAGCAGCTTGGAATTGTACAGAATATCCTCGGAGACCCAGTACTTC
-,TRBJ1-2,-,TRBV11-2,CASSPWEGAYSGYTF,TGTGCCAGCAGCCCGTGGGAAGGCGCCTACTCGGGCTACACCTTC
-,TRBJ1-2,-,TRBV9,CASSAAGYGYTF,TGTGCCAGCAGCGCCGCGGGCTATGGCTACACCTTC
-,TRBJ1-1,TRBD1,TRBV5-1,CASSLDQGGDYPEAFF,TGCGCCAGCAGCTTGGACCAGGGGGGAGATTATCCTGAAGCTTTCTTT
-,TRBJ1-2,TRBD1,TRBV7-9,CASSPRQGGPYGYTF,TGTGCCAGCAGCCCAAGACAGGGAGGGCCTTATGGCTACACCTTC
-,TRBJ1-1,-,TRBV30,CASLPEVLNTEAFF,TGTGCCTCCTTGCCTGAGGTTTTGAACACTGAAGCTTTCTTT
-,TRBJ2-1,TRBD1,TRBV9,CASSGKTGGFNNEQFF,TGTGCCAGCAGCGGAAAGACAGGGGGCTTTAACAATGAGCAGTTCTTC
-,TRBJ1-2,TRBD1,TRBV5-1,CASSLAQGVVSYTF,TGCGCCAGCAGCTTGGCACAGGGGGTTGTTAGCTACACCTTC